Listed below are T cell receptor beta chains from one sample, sequenced in a study of identical twins. Using its own MiXCR run on the 5' RACE reads, TCRdb lists one record per CDR3 protein. The sample has roughly 1.6 million distinct CDR3 sequences, under 35% seen once. Sequencing input: cord blood. Receptors were obtained from a newborn girl in good health. Each CDR3 is given with its conserved first and last residue. Fields, in order: J gene, V gene, CDR3 protein.

>TRBJ2-7|TRBV12-3/TRBV12-4
CASTLPGQGASEQYF
>TRBJ2-5|TRBV5-1
CASSLNQKETQYF
>TRBJ1-2|TRBV6-1
CASSEARTAWGYTF
>TRBJ2-2|TRBV4-1
CASSQAAGLPHTRELFF
>TRBJ2-5|TRBV19
CASRPAGVEKNEQYF
>TRBJ1-1|TRBV3-1
CASSQITGTGNTEAFF
>TRBJ2-2|TRBV7-6
CASSALAGPNTGELFF
>TRBJ1-1|TRBV18
CASSGAPGQTNTEAFF
>TRBJ2-3|TRBV6-5
CASSYQGHGGRGTDTQYF
>-|TRBV10-3
CAISSKGENIQYF
>TRBJ1-1|TRBV20-1
CSAPRQGARGTEALF
>TRBJ2-7|TRBV4-2
CASSLGLTLTYEQYF
>TRBJ2-7|TRBV20-1
CNARRSAGVYEQYF
>TRBJ1-4|TRBV7-7
CASSANRAAGEKLFF
>TRBJ2-7|TRBV4-2
CASSQDLVYEQYF
>TRBJ2-1|TRBV4-2
CASSQDRTSASYNEQFF
>TRBJ1-2|TRBV7-2
CASSFKGTGRNAYGYTF
>TRBJ1-6|TRBV20-1
CSAGRNLGSSYNSPLHF
>TRBJ1-1|TRBV19
CASTPNTGGASEAFF
>TRBJ1-1|TRBV6-5
CASSYADREAEAFF
>TRBJ1-1|TRBV20-1
CRIGQGADTEAFF
>TRBJ1-6|TRBV11-2
CASSFGQLLASPLHF
>TRBJ2-1|TRBV4-2
CASSPTGLAVNEQFF
>TRBJ2-7|TRBV10-3
CAIRLGLWGEQYF
>TRBJ1-4|TRBV29-1
CSVERQGANEKLFF
>TRBJ2-1|TRBV10-3
CAISESMGNEQFF
>TRBJ2-1|TRBV20-1
CSARAAGYNEQFF
>TRBJ1-2|TRBV27
CASSSTGRVGYGYTF
>TRBJ2-1|TRBV4-1
CASRNLGRSSYNEQFF
>TRBJ2-3|TRBV20-1
CSARADRETDTQYF
>TRBJ1-2|TRBV10-3
CAISESDRGNYGYTF
>TRBJ2-5|TRBV6-6
CASSYFLTGVWEQYF
>TRBJ2-1|TRBV20-1
CSASPGPYNERFF
>TRBJ2-7|TRBV4-1
CASSQVAVRSTYEQYF
>TRBJ2-2|TRBV27
CASTLAGGKSGELFF
>TRBJ1-2|TRBV20-1
CSAWGGGKGNGYTF
>TRBJ1-1|TRBV5-4
CASSLSWTNTEAFF
>TRBJ2-3|TRBV3-1
CASSQDLSGTDTQYF
>TRBJ2-1|TRBV12-3/TRBV12-4
CASSPLGRGYNEQFF
>TRBJ2-2|TRBV20-1
CSAIEYVDTGELFF
>TRBJ2-1|TRBV6-5
CASSYLGGEQFF
>TRBJ2-4|TRBV13
CASSSGFGRDYERYF
>TRBJ2-7|TRBV11-2
CASSPLRGVPYEQYF
>TRBJ2-3|TRBV28
CASTSVALTDTQYF
>TRBJ2-4|TRBV20-1
CSARSTLAGGLAKNIQYF
>TRBJ2-1|TRBV28
CASSRGQATEQFF
>TRBJ2-3|TRBV30
CAWRVWSTDTQYF
>TRBJ2-7|TRBV9
CASSVSLAGPYEQYF
>TRBJ2-1|TRBV29-1
CSVDFYNEQFF